This T cell receptor (beta chain) originates from a study of cytomegalovirus exposure and HLA in healthy donors. Overall study results and limits: With later analysis, a missense DCLRE1C variant became linked to TCR beta V- and J-gene trimming. TCR beta chains numbering 164 were designated cytomegalovirus-associated. Presence/absence analyses assumed roughly uniform sequencing depth across donors, which may not hold. Of the V segments, some could not be distinguished, including TRBV6-2 and TRBV6-3, and were excluded.

Germline V gene lookup returns CDR1 MNHEY and CDR2 SMNVEV (reference sequence). This CDR3 spans 15 amino acids. V was shortened by 0 bases and J by 5 bases, with 14 bases between the two germline ends. This clone has a handful of counts. Its antigen is not identified. PCR was performed using 60 Vbeta and 13 Jbeta primers. This table comes from immunoSEQ multiplex PCR, and its TCRdb copy is limited to in-frame clones, with some not included. The sample lists approximately 82,000 clones; under 80% were seen once. This sequence originates from a man in his forties or fifties in good health and CMV-seronegative. The V call is TRBV27, the J call TRBJ2-7; TRBD2 is a possible D gene (7 bases). Sequencing was carried out using PBMCs. This CDR3 is CASSLSTGGVHEQYF. The CDR3 DNA sequence: TGTGCCAGCAGTTTATCGACGGGGGGCGTCCACGAGCAGTACTTC.